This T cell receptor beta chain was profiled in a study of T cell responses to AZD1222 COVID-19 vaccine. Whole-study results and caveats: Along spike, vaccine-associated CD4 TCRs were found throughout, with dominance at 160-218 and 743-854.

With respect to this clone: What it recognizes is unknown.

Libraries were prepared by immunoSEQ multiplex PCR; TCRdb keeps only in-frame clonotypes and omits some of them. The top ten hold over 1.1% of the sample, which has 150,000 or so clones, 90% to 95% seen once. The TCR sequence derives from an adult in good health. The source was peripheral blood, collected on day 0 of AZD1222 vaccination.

CDR3 sequence reads: CASSLGAGGSTDTQYF. CDR3 coding DNA: TGTGCCAGCAGCTTAGGGGCGGGGGGGAGCACAGATACGCAGTATTTT. The chain joins TRBV11-2 to TRBJ2-3; 9 nucleotides line up with TRBD2. Germline loops: CDR1 SGHAT, CDR2 FQNNGV. The CDR3 has 16 residues. V gave up 1 base and J gave up 0 bases; unmatched junction bases: 2.